The 29 T cell receptor beta chains presented below share a single source sample, sequenced in a study of cytomegalovirus exposure and HLA in healthy donors (dated by TCRdb to the late 2010s). To prepare the library, the immunoSEQ multiplex PCR assay was applied. For the multiplex PCR, a mixture combining 60 forward primers for TCR Vbeta segments and 13 reverse primers for TCR Jbeta segments was used. Sourced from immuneACCESS, this table was stored by TCRdb with only in-frame sequences that have V and J called. A share of the clones is absent; for the studies checked, an unresolved V gene accounts for under half, and the remainder has no known explanation. Present in this sample are around 160,000 clones, about three quarters of which were seen just once. The ten top clones hold 4.7% of the sample. Specimen: PBMCs. Receptor source: a young man in good health and CMV-seropositive.

This chain links TRBV6-1 with TRBJ1-3; 9 bases align to TRBD1. This CDR3 has 15 amino acids. J was trimmed by 1 base and V by 8 bases; bases with no gene match: 6. The V gene's germline CDR1 is MNHNS and CDR2 SASEGT. For the CDR3, the DNA is TGTGCCAGCCTGGGACAGGGTTGGTCTGGAAACACCATATATTTT. Translated: CASLGQGWSGNTIYF.

The CDR3 sequence: CASSQEGTMAGGPDTQYF. The CDR3 DNA sequence: TGTGCCAGCAGCCAAGAGGGTACTATGGCGGGAGGGCCAGATACGCAGTATTTT. The chain carries TRBV4-2 and TRBJ2-3, with 9 bases that match TRBD2. Germline lookup yields CDR1 LGHNA and CDR2 YNFKEQ. V was pared by 0 bases and J by 4 bases, with 11 bases of the junction left unmatched. This CDR3 is 18 amino acids long.

CDR3 bases: TGTGCCAGCAGCCCCTCGGCGAACACCGGGGAGCTGTTTTTT. It encodes CASSPSANTGELFF. This rearrangement joins TRBV6-5 to TRBJ2-2; D not certain. Germline CDR1 is MNHEY and CDR2 is SVGAGI. The CDR3 covers 14 residues. The V gene lost 6 bases and the J gene lost 0 bases, with 8 bases spanning the gap.

This chain uses TRBV2 with TRBJ2-1; D perhaps matches TRBD2 (5 bases). CDR3 length: 13 amino acids. Trimming stripped 7 bases from V and 9 bases from J, with 16 bases between. The germline V gene has CDR1 SNHLY and CDR2 FYNNEI. The CDR3 reads CASTERASFEQFF. CDR3 DNA: TGTGCCAGCACCGAAAGGGCTAGCTTTGAGCAGTTCTTC.

A word on this clone: A junction end diverges from the germline sequence, so it may reflect a read error. This chain links TRBV6-5 with TRBJ2-1, with TRBD2 as a possible D gene (6 bases). CDR1 and CDR2 (germline): MNHEY, SVGAGI. CDR3 length: 13 residues. The CDR3 spells CVSMVLANNEQFF. CDR3 sequence (DNA): TGTGTCAGCATGGTTCTAGCGAATAATGAGCAGTTCTTC.

The chain is built from TRBV15 and TRBJ2-1; D might be TRBD2 (5 bases). The CDR3 contains 14 residues. Trimming cost V 4 bases and J 1 base, with 8 bases left between them. The germline V gene encodes CDR1 LNHNV and CDR2 YYDKDF (reference sequence). The CDR3 DNA is TGTGCCACCAGCAAACTAGATTCCTACAATGAGCAGTTCTTC. Protein product: CATSKLDSYNEQFF.

The J gene is TRBJ1-6, the V gene TRBV7-2; 10 nucleotides line up with TRBD1. Germline assignment: CDR1 SGHTA and CDR2 FQGNSA. V was clipped by 0 bases and J by 7 bases; unmatched bases: 6. CDR3 size: 17 residues. The CDR3 is CASSLAPTGGVNSPLHF. CDR3 nucleotide sequence: TGTGCCAGCAGCTTAGCCCCGACAGGGGGCGTGAATTCACCCCTCCACTTT.

This clone was seen only a few times. V gene TRBV6-1 combines with J gene TRBJ1-2; TRBD1 matches 7 bases. The CDR3 is 13 amino acids. Germline CDR1 and CDR2: MNHNS and SASEGT. V lost 2 bases, J lost 8 bases, and 5 bases stayed unmatched. CDR3 DNA: TGTGCCAGCAGTGAAAAGGGGACAGAGGGCTACACCTTC. It yields the protein CASSEKGTEGYTF.

J is TRBJ2-7 and V is TRBV7-3; D may be TRBD2 (6 bases). Between the trimmed V and J ends, which lost 4 bases and 6 bases, there was a span of 16 bases. The V gene's germline CDR1 is SGHTA and CDR2 FQGTGA. The CDR3 sequence is 14 residues long. The CDR3 protein is CASSSGLLHSEQYV. The DNA for the CDR3 is TGTGCCAGCAGCTCGGGACTCCTCCACTCCGAGCAGTACGTC.

The genes are TRBV5-4 and TRBJ2-5; 7 bases fit TRBD1. This CDR3 has 14 residues. The germline gives CDR1 SGHNT, CDR2 YYREEE (reference sequence). V lost 4 bases, J lost 1 base, and 4 bases stayed unmatched. The CDR3 sequence is CASSARDSQETQYF. Written as DNA, the CDR3 is TGTGCCAGCAGCGCCCGGGACAGCCAAGAGACCCAGTACTTC.

This sequence joins TRBV28 and TRBJ2-2; 7 bases align to TRBD1. Germline V gene data show CDR1 as MDHEN and CDR2 as SYDVKM. Germline trimming cut 2 bases from V and 6 bases from J; bases unmatched to any gene: 6. The CDR3 length is 15 residues. The CDR3 nucleotides are TGTGCCAGCAGTTTAGATAGGGGGCAGGCCGGGGAGCTGTTTTTT. This codes for CASSLDRGQAGELFF.

Comments on this clone: This sample also contains other DNA sequences that code for the same CDR3. The chain joins TRBV2 to TRBJ2-6; 7 nucleotides match TRBD1. CDR3 size: 20 residues. With 6 bases clipped from V and 2 bases from J, the junction kept 19 bases outside the gene matches. The germline gives CDR1 SNHLY, CDR2 FYNNEI. As DNA, the CDR3 is TGTGCCAGCAGCCTGGGGGACAGCGTTCTTACAATTACTGGGGCCAACGTCCTGACTTTC. This sequence encodes CASSLGDSVLTITGANVLTF. Complete variable domain (other parts from reference TRBV2 and TRBJ2-6): EPEVTQTPSHQVTQMGQEVILRCVPISNHLYFYWYRQILGQKVEFLVSFYNNEISEKSEIFDDQFSVERPDGSNFTLKIRSTKLEDSAMYFCASSLGDSVLTITGANVLTFGAGSRLTVL.

The chain is built from TRBV14 and TRBJ2-1, with a weak D call TRBD2 (6 bases). Germline loops: CDR1 SGHDN, CDR2 FVKESK. Trimming left V 5 bases short and J 0 bases short, with 11 bases between. This CDR3 is 15 amino acids long. CDR3 DNA: TGTGCCAGCAGCGAGGGCGGGACCTCCTACAATGAGCAGTTCTTC. This gives the protein CASSEGGTSYNEQFF.

The CDR3 DNA sequence: TGCGCCAGCAGCACGACTAGCGGGAGGGAGACCCAGTACTTC. It specifies CASSTTSGRETQYF. The genes are TRBV5-1 and TRBJ2-5; 13 bases line up with TRBD2. Germline loops: CDR1 SGHRS, CDR2 YFSETQ. CDR3 length equals 14 residues. The ends lost 4 bases at V and 5 bases at J; junction bases unmatched: 2.

V gene TRBV11-2 combines with J gene TRBJ1-5; D is uncertain. The V end lost 1 base, the J end lost 4 bases, and 8 bases lay between the germline ends. From germline, CDR1 is SGHAT and CDR2 FQNNGV. The CDR3 length is 14 residues. The CDR3 loop reads CASSLGQPNQPQHF. The DNA for the CDR3 is TGTGCCAGCAGCTTAGGACAACCAAATCAGCCCCAGCATTTT.

This clone was observed once. The J gene is TRBJ1-2, the V gene TRBV28; a weak D match, TRBD1 (5 bases). The germline V gene encodes CDR1 MDHEN and CDR2 SYDVKM. Trimming cost V 5 bases and J 4 bases, with 11 bases left between them. The CDR3 consists of 13 residues. The CDR3 region has the DNA TGTGCCAGCAGTAAGGGTGACAGCTATGGCTACACCTTC. Encoded protein: CASSKGDSYGYTF.

The rearrangement links TRBV6-6 to TRBJ2-7, with 8 positions matching TRBD2. Germline CDR1 is MNHNY and CDR2 is SVGAGI (reference sequence). The CDR3 contains 15 residues. V lost 7 bases, J lost 3 bases, and 11 bases stayed unmatched. The CDR3 loop reads CASNKGASGFYEQYV. CDR3 nucleotides: TGTGCCAGCAACAAAGGGGCTAGCGGGTTCTACGAGCAGTACGTC.

This chain joins TRBV6-1 and TRBJ2-1; 7 nucleotides line up with TRBD2. CDR1 MNHNS and CDR2 SASEGT come from the germline V gene. The V segment lost 4 bases and the J segment 0 bases; nucleotides outside the gene matches: 9. The CDR3 has 17 amino acids. CDR3 amino acids: CASSGSGTILSYNEQFF. CDR3 coding DNA: TGTGCCAGCAGTGGCTCCGGGACTATACTCTCCTACAATGAGCAGTTCTTC.

The rearrangement uses TRBV6-6 and TRBJ1-2, with 9 positions matching TRBD1. The CDR3 spans 14 residues. Germline V gene sequence: CDR1 MNHNY, CDR2 SVGAGI (reference sequence). The J segment lost 8 bases and the V segment lost 6 bases, leaving 10 bases of the junction unmatched. This CDR3 is CASRYRGHSSGYTF. CDR3 sequence (DNA): TGTGCCAGCAGATACAGGGGGCATAGTTCGGGCTACACCTTC.

The rearrangement uses TRBV14 and TRBJ2-7; D not certain. The length of the CDR3 is 14 residues. Germline V CDR1 and CDR2: SGHDN, FVKESK. V lost 4 bases and J lost 2, with 12 bases in between. The CDR3, as DNA: TGTGCCAGCAGCCGCCCGACATTCGCCTACGAGCAGTACGTC. Translation: CASSRPTFAYEQYV.

This clone was counted once. The rearrangement links TRBV7-3 to TRBJ1-2, with D perhaps matching TRBD1 (6 bases). The CDR3 extends over 13 amino acids. Trimming left V 5 bases short and J 8 bases short, with 15 bases between. The V gene's germline CDR1 is SGHTA and CDR2 FQGTGA. CDR3 DNA sequence: TGTGCCAGCAGCCATCAGGGGCCCCTGGGCTACACCTTC. Translated, it gives CASSHQGPLGYTF.

V gene TRBV5-5 combines with J gene TRBJ2-5, with 8 nucleotides matching TRBD1. The trim removed 3 bases at V and 3 bases at J, leaving 7 bases unmatched. The length of the CDR3 is 15 residues. Per germline, CDR1 SGHKS and CDR2 YYEKEE (reference sequence). The CDR3 region is CASSSRQGSEETQYF. CDR3 DNA sequence: TGTGCCAGCAGCTCTAGACAGGGGTCGGAAGAGACCCAGTACTTC.

V and J are TRBV19 and TRBJ2-1; 9 bases are a match to TRBD2. Trimming took 2 bases from V and 3 from J; bases not matched to a gene: 11. CDR1 LNHDA and CDR2 SQIVND come from the germline V gene (reference sequence). This CDR3 comprises 18 residues. The CDR3 loop reads CASSIRFAAGGLYNEQFF. DNA of the CDR3: TGTGCCAGTAGTATACGGTTCGCGGCGGGAGGGCTCTACAATGAGCAGTTCTTC. Full variable domain (remainder filled in from reference TRBV19 and TRBJ2-1): DGGITQSPKYLFRKEGQNVTLSCEQNLNHDAMYWYRQDPGQGLRLIYYSQIVNDFQKGDIAEGYSVSREKKESFPLTVTSAQKNPTAFYLCASSIRFAAGGLYNEQFFGPGTRLTVL.

V and J are TRBV12-5 and TRBJ2-3, with TRBD2 matching over 15 bases. CDR1 and CDR2 (germline): LGHNT, FRNRAP. J was trimmed by 4 bases and V by 5 bases; bases with no gene match: 4. The CDR3 is 16 amino acids. CDR3 sequence reads: CASGEGLAGGSDTQYF. Written as DNA, the CDR3 is TGTGCTAGTGGTGAGGGACTAGCGGGAGGATCAGATACGCAGTATTTT.

The CDR3 nucleotides are TGTGCCAGCAGTGACAATCAGCAGGATACGCAGTATTTT. It is translated as CASSDNQQDTQYF. This sequence joins TRBV28 and TRBJ2-3; D unresolved. The CDR3 has 13 residues. The ends were cut back, 5 bases at V and 6 bases at J, with 12 bases in the middle. Looked up from germline, CDR1 is MDHEN and CDR2 is SYDVKM.

The V call is TRBV29-1, the J call TRBJ2-1; 11 bases agree with TRBD2. The CDR3 extends over 15 amino acids. The V gene's germline CDR1 is SQVTM and CDR2 ANQGSEA. Trimming cost V 2 bases and J 5 bases; bases outside gene matches: 5. The CDR3 nucleotides read TGCAGCGTTGAAAGGGCTAGCGGGAGGAACAATGAGCAGTTCTTC. Its protein is CSVERASGRNNEQFF.

In its sample, this clone was seen a few times. The genes are TRBV6-5 and TRBJ2-1; D is perhaps TRBD1 (6 bases). Trimming left V 6 bases short and J 5 bases short, with 17 bases between. CDR1 is MNHEY, CDR2 SVGAGI, per germline. CDR3 size: 15 residues. The CDR3 reads CASRSPGDPNNEQFF. CDR3 bases: TGTGCCAGCAGATCCCCAGGGGATCCAAACAATGAGCAGTTCTTC.

The chain joins TRBV6-1 to TRBJ1-5; D call uncertain. The CDR3 sequence is 14 residues long. Deletions cut 1 base from V and 4 bases from J, with 8 bases between. Germline V CDR1 and CDR2: MNHNS, SASEGT. As DNA, the CDR3 is TGTGCCAGCAGTGAAGGGCCCCCTAATCAGCCCCAGCATTTT. It encodes CASSEGPPNQPQHF.

The gene calls are TRBV5-6 and TRBJ2-2; 16 bases agree with TRBD2. Germline V CDR1 and CDR2: SGHDT, YYEEEE. The CDR3 consists of 18 residues. V lost 2 bases and J lost 6; bases outside the gene matches: 7. Here the CDR3 reads CASSFGTSGGASPGELFF. CDR3 sequence (DNA): TGTGCCAGCAGCTTCGGGACTAGCGGGGGGGCTTCTCCCGGGGAGCTGTTTTTT. The whole variable domain, remainder taken from reference TRBV5-6 and TRBJ2-2, is DAGVTQSPTHLIKTRGQQVTLRCSPKSGHDTVSWYQQALGQGPQFIFQYYEEEERQRGNFPDRFSGHQFPNYSSELNVNALLLGDSALYLCASSFGTSGGASPGELFFGEGSRLTVL.